These 27 T cell receptor beta chains were sequenced from one sample in a study of blood T cell repertoires in COVID-19. Sequenced by immunoSEQ multiplex PCR; TCRdb stores in-frame clones only, minus some. The sample gives about 110,000 clones, over 75% of which show up once; less than 8% is in the top ten. Specimen: peripheral blood. The receptor set was obtained from a woman aged 45-60 years with acute or convalescent COVID-19.

The chain combines TRBV30 with TRBJ1-2, with a possible D match to TRBD1 (6 bases). Trimming took 6 bases from V and 2 from J, leaving 10 bases between them. The CDR3 length is 12 residues. The germline V gene has CDR1 GTSNPN and CDR2 SVGIG (reference sequence). CDR3: CACQDRNYGYTF. CDR3 DNA sequence: TGTGCCTGTCAGGACAGAAACTATGGCTACACCTTC.

This rearrangement joins TRBV19 to TRBJ2-1; 9 bases are a match to TRBD2. The CDR3 runs to 17 residues. Germline V gene sequence: CDR1 LNHDA, CDR2 SQIVND (reference sequence). V shed 4 bases and J 0 bases; nucleotides not matched to a gene: 7. The CDR3 spells CASSRTSGPPSYNEQFF. The CDR3 DNA is TGTGCCAGTAGTAGAACTAGCGGGCCCCCCTCCTACAATGAGCAGTTCTTC.

The chain joins TRBV7-2 to TRBJ1-1; D unresolved. The CDR3 covers 15 residues. Trimming stripped 0 bases from V and 5 bases from J, with 13 bases between. CDR1 and CDR2 (germline): SGHTA, FQGNSA. CDR3 DNA: TGTGCCAGCAGCTTAGCCTTCACTGGGGAGACTGAAGCTTTCTTT. Its translation: CASSLAFTGETEAFF.

The V call is TRBV5-1, the J call TRBJ1-2; 7 bases map to TRBD1. CDR1 and CDR2 from the germline V gene are SGHRS and YFSETQ. There are 14 residues in the CDR3. The V segment lost 4 bases and the J segment 6 bases; nucleotides outside the gene matches: 9. The CDR3 region is CASSPRGQGDGYTF. CDR3 DNA: TGCGCCAGCAGCCCTCGAGGGCAGGGGGATGGCTACACCTTC.

The J gene is TRBJ1-2, the V gene TRBV28, with 7 bases aligning to TRBD1. V lost 4 bases to trimming and J lost 6 bases; unmatched junction nucleotides: 5. Germline lookup yields CDR1 MDHEN and CDR2 SYDVKM. The CDR3 spans 13 residues. DNA for the CDR3: TGTGCCAGCAGTTCAGGGGGTAAGCATGGCTACACCTTC. Translated, it gives CASSSGGKHGYTF.

This chain connects TRBV2 to TRBJ1-1, with D perhaps TRBD1 (6 bases). The CDR3 loop spans 13 amino acids. Trimming took 1 base from V and 6 from J, leaving 9 bases between them. Looked up from germline, CDR1 is SNHLY and CDR2 is FYNNEI. The CDR3 loop reads CASSEESGAEAFF. In DNA form, the CDR3 reads TGTGCCAGCAGTGAAGAATCAGGGGCTGAAGCTTTCTTT.

This chain uses TRBV3-1 (or the pseudogene TRBV3-2) with TRBJ2-7; 9 positions agree with TRBD2. Germline CDR1 and CDR2: LGHDT and YNNKEL (reference sequence). Trimming cost V 1 base and J 0 bases; bases outside gene matches: 7. This CDR3 spans 17 amino acids. This CDR3 reads CASSQGLAGVLSYEQYF. In DNA form, the CDR3 reads TGTGCCAGCAGCCAAGGGTTAGCGGGGGTCCTCTCCTACGAGCAGTACTTC.

The V and J genes are TRBV25-1 and TRBJ1-1; TRBD1 is a possible D gene (6 bases). The CDR3 sequence is 13 residues long. Germline lookup yields CDR1 MGHDK and CDR2 SYGVNS. V was shortened by 6 bases and J by 11 bases, with 19 bases between the two germline ends. In DNA form, the CDR3 reads TGTGCCAGCAGATTCGGTCAGGGGATGTTGGCTTTCTTT. Translating gives CASRFGQGMLAFF.

CDR3 sequence: CASSYSGASNEQFF. In DNA, the CDR3 is TGTGCCAGCAGTTACTCAGGGGCCTCCAATGAGCAGTTCTTC. The chain carries TRBV6-5 and TRBJ2-1, with D possibly being TRBD1 (5 bases). V was clipped by 0 bases and J by 6 bases, with 9 bases between them. Germline loops: CDR1 MNHEY, CDR2 SVGAGI. This CDR3 has 14 residues.

CDR3 region: CATSRDGQGVYEQYF. CDR3 nucleotide sequence: TGTGCCACCAGCAGAGACGGGCAGGGCGTTTACGAGCAGTACTTC. The J gene is TRBJ2-7, the V gene TRBV15, with a tentative D call TRBD1 (5 bases). The V gene lost 0 bases and the J gene lost 4 bases, with 13 bases spanning the gap. Per germline, CDR1 LNHNV and CDR2 YYDKDF (reference sequence). The CDR3 is made up of 15 amino acids.

The rearrangement links TRBV10-3 to TRBJ1-4; D is ambiguous. Trimming took off 0 bases at V and 5 bases at J, with 10 bases between the two ends. Germline CDR1 reads ENHRY; CDR2 reads SYGVKD. This CDR3 is built from 15 residues. The CDR3 nucleotides read TGTGCCATCAGTGAGTCTGGCCGGAGGAATGAAAAACTGTTTTTT. This sequence encodes CAISESGRRNEKLFF.

The rearrangement uses TRBV18 and TRBJ1-1; tentative D call: TRBD1 (6 bases). Per germline, CDR1 KGHSH and CDR2 LQKENI. The V gene lost 3 bases and the J gene lost 5 bases, with 10 bases spanning the gap. This CDR3 has 13 residues. The CDR3 loop reads CASSPGTGTEAFF. The CDR3, as DNA: TGTGCCAGCTCACCGGGAACAGGGACTGAAGCTTTCTTT.

This clone has just one count. This sequence joins TRBV4-1 and TRBJ2-3; 7 positions agree with TRBD1. This CDR3 has 17 amino acids. Trimming took 4 bases from V and 3 from J; bases not matched to a gene: 13. In germline, CDR1 is MGHRA, CDR2 YSYEKL. CDR3 amino acids: CASSRDPPGGRTDTQYF. CDR3 in DNA: TGCGCCAGCAGCCGAGATCCTCCAGGGGGAAGGACAGATACGCAGTATTTT.

This clone was counted between two and nine times. This chain joins TRBV27 and TRBJ1-2; D ambiguous. The CDR3 consists of 14 residues. The ends were cut back, 3 bases at V and 2 bases at J, with 10 bases in the middle. Germline V gene sequence: CDR1 MNHEY, CDR2 SMNVEV (reference sequence). The CDR3 loop reads CASSFTHTNYGYTF. The CDR3 bases are TGTGCCAGCAGTTTTACCCACACAAACTATGGCTACACCTTC.

V and J are TRBV30 and TRBJ1-1, with unresolved D. This CDR3 comprises 12 residues. Germline V lookup: CDR1 GTSNPN, CDR2 SVGIG (reference sequence). V shed 5 bases and J shed 1 base, with 8 bases lying between them. The DNA for the CDR3 is TGTGCCTGGGAGAGGCAGAACACTGAAGCTTTCTTT. Protein sequence: CAWERQNTEAFF.

This clone was observed once. The gene calls are TRBV19 and TRBJ1-1; possibly TRBD1 for D (6 bases). The V end lost 0 bases, the J end lost 9 bases, and 14 bases lay between the germline ends. The length of the CDR3 is 14 residues. CDR1 and CDR2 (germline): LNHDA, SQIVND (reference sequence). CDR3 bases: TGTGCCAGTAGTATAGATCTAACAGGGCGAAAAGCTTTCTTT. Amino acids: CASSIDLTGRKAFF.

Points on this clone: At one boundary the junction diverges from the germline segment, which might be a read error. The chain couples TRBV2 to TRBJ1-1, with 10 bases identical to TRBD1. This CDR3 contains 14 residues. Germline-derived CDR1 and CDR2 are SNHLY and FYNNEI. Written as DNA, the CDR3 is TGTGCGAGCAGCAGGGGACAGGGGTTCGCTGAAGCTTTCTTT. Its protein product is CASSRGQGFAEAFF.

The chain has TRBV15 and TRBJ2-5, with D uncertain. The CDR3 covers 14 residues. Trimming took 5 bases from V and 4 from J, leaving 14 bases between them. CDR1 and CDR2 (germline): LNHNV, YYDKDF (reference sequence). The CDR3 is CATSPRLYRETQYF. CDR3 bases: TGTGCCACCAGCCCCCGCCTATACCGAGAGACCCAGTACTTC.

For this clone: Other DNA sequences within the sample encode an identical CDR3. V and J are TRBV19 and TRBJ1-1; D perhaps matches TRBD1 (5 bases). V lost 4 bases to trimming and J lost 0 bases, with 6 bases between them. This CDR3 spans 13 amino acids. The V gene's germline CDR1 is LNHDA and CDR2 SQIVND (reference sequence). This chain's CDR3 is CASSTQVNTEAFF. The CDR3 region has the DNA TGTGCCAGTAGTACACAGGTGAACACTGAAGCTTTCTTT.

The chain links TRBV2 to TRBJ1-1, with 8 bases aligning to TRBD1. The CDR3 covers 13 residues. Trimming at V came to 5 bases and at J to 4 bases, leaving 3 bases not matched to a gene. CDR1 SNHLY and CDR2 FYNNEI come from the germline V gene. The CDR3 nucleotides are TGTGCCAGCAGTTCACAGGGGGTCACTGAAGCTTTCTTT. Its translation is CASSSQGVTEAFF.

This clone was counted between two and nine times. The chain carries TRBV7-2 and TRBJ2-2; 7 nucleotides match TRBD1. CDR3 length: 16 residues. V gave up 6 bases and J gave up 1 base; unmatched junction bases: 8. Germline V gene lookup returns CDR1 SGHTA and CDR2 FQGNSA. The CDR3 protein is CASRYRGGRNTGELFF. The CDR3 nucleotides read TGTGCCAGCAGATATAGAGGGGGCCGGAACACCGGGGAGCTGTTTTTT.

V and J are TRBV3-1 (or the pseudogene TRBV3-2) and TRBJ2-3, with D tentatively TRBD1 (5 bases). V lost 4 bases and J lost 5, with 13 bases in between. CDR3 length: 14 residues. CDR1 and CDR2 from the germline V gene are LGHDT and YNNKEL (reference sequence). The CDR3 bases are TGTGCCAGCAGCCTCACAGGTGTAGTAGATACGCAGTATTTT. This sequence encodes CASSLTGVVDTQYF.

This chain uses TRBV7-8 with TRBJ2-2, with D perhaps matching TRBD2 (6 bases). The CDR3 spans 15 residues. Germline CDR1 and CDR2: SGHVS and FQNEAQ. V was shortened by 5 bases and J by 1 base, with 11 bases between the two germline ends. The CDR3 loop is CASSPGGVNTGELFF. CDR3 nucleotides: TGTGCCAGCAGCCCCGGGGGTGTGAACACCGGGGAGCTGTTTTTT.

The chain recombines TRBV14 with TRBJ1-1; the match to TRBD1 covers 8 bases. CDR3 length: 16 amino acids. J was trimmed by 5 bases and V by 0 bases; bases with no gene match: 8. Germline V gene data show CDR1 as SGHDN and CDR2 as FVKESK. The CDR3 reads CASSQDRGRVWTEAFF. CDR3 DNA sequence: TGTGCCAGCAGCCAAGACAGGGGGCGCGTCTGGACTGAAGCTTTCTTT.

The chain carries TRBV19 and TRBJ1-1; 8 bases fit TRBD1. Losses at the gene ends were 7 bases for V and 4 bases for J; bases not matched to a gene: 14. The CDR3 contains 16 residues. Germline CDR1 is LNHDA and CDR2 is SQIVND (reference sequence). The CDR3 spells CASTSRGDRWATEAFF. CDR3 nucleotides: TGTGCCAGTACCAGTCGAGGGGACAGGTGGGCCACTGAAGCTTTCTTT. Full variable domain (missing parts from reference TRBV19 and TRBJ1-1): DGGITQSPKYLFRKEGQNVTLSCEQNLNHDAMYWYRQDPGQGLRLIYYSQIVNDFQKGDIAEGYSVSREKKESFPLTVTSAQKNPTAFYLCASTSRGDRWATEAFFGQGTRLTVV.

This chain links TRBV4-1 with TRBJ2-7; TRBD2 matches 7 bases. CDR1 is MGHRA, CDR2 YSYEKL, per germline. V dropped 1 base and J dropped 0; count of bases not matched to a gene: 12. The CDR3 runs 18 residues. Here the CDR3 DNA reads TGCGCCAGCAGCCAAGGAAGGGCTGGGGGAGGGAGCTCCTACGAGCAGTACTTC. Translating gives CASSQGRAGGGSSYEQYF.

This chain connects TRBV7-8 to TRBJ2-1; D uncertain. Germline CDR1 SGHVS, CDR2 FQNEAQ. This CDR3 has 14 residues. The V end lost 7 bases, the J end lost 5 bases, and 15 bases lay between the germline ends. CDR3 sequence: CASTPILANNEQFF. For the CDR3, the DNA is TGTGCCAGCACCCCTATTTTAGCTAACAATGAGCAGTTCTTC.